The next 19 T cell receptor beta chains were all read from a single sample in a study of blood T cell repertoires in COVID-19. Sequencing was performed with immunoSEQ multiplex PCR; in TCRdb, only in-frame clones are kept and a portion is missing. The data contain over 85,000 clones, about 91% of them seen just once; the ten biggest clones take up 7% to 8.5%. The sample was peripheral blood. The receptors were gathered from a woman aged 70-85 years with acute or convalescent COVID-19.

The chain uses TRBV3-1 (or the pseudogene TRBV3-2) and TRBJ2-5, with 7 nucleotides matching TRBD2. The CDR3 runs to 15 residues. The germline V gene has CDR1 LGHDT and CDR2 YNNKEL (reference sequence). V gave up 4 bases and J gave up 2 bases; unmatched junction bases: 7. CDR3 in amino acids: CASSLDREVQETQYF. In nucleotides, the CDR3 is TGTGCCAGCAGCCTGGATCGGGAGGTGCAAGAGACCCAGTACTTC.

The rearrangement uses TRBV28 and TRBJ1-2; a possible D gene is TRBD1 (6 bases). The CDR3 totals 14 residues. Trimming shortened V by 2 bases and J by 2 bases, and 9 bases separated the two germline ends. Germline values: CDR1 MDHEN, CDR2 SYDVKM. DNA of the CDR3: TGTGCCAGCAGTTTAGCGGACAGAAACTATGGCTACACCTTC. Amino acids: CASSLADRNYGYTF.

This chain joins TRBV30 and TRBJ1-5; 8 nucleotides line up with TRBD1. Germline CDR1 and CDR2: GTSNPN and SVGIG (reference sequence). The junction had 5 bases not matched to a gene; V was cut back by 2 bases and J by 5 bases. The length of the CDR3 is 14 residues. The CDR3 bases are TGTGCCTGGAGTAGTGGACAGGGCCATCAGCCCCAGCATTTT. Amino acids: CAWSSGQGHQPQHF.

J is TRBJ2-1 and V is TRBV10-1; 13 nucleotides agree with TRBD2. V lost 7 bases to trimming and J lost 6 bases; unmatched junction nucleotides: 6. The CDR3 spans 15 residues. CDR1 and CDR2 from the germline V gene are WNHNN and SYGVQD (reference sequence). CDR3 loop: CASNEGTSGINEQFF. For the CDR3, the DNA is TGCGCCAGCAACGAAGGGACTAGCGGGATCAATGAGCAGTTCTTC.

The rearrangement links TRBV10-2 to TRBJ1-5, with 7 positions matching TRBD1. The CDR3 spans 15 residues. Germline CDR1 reads WSHSY; CDR2 reads SAAADI. J gave up 4 bases and V 3 bases, and 6 bases lay outside the gene matches. The CDR3 DNA follows: TGCGCCAGCAGTGATACAGGGGCCCAAAATCAGCCCCAGCATTTT. As protein: CASSDTGAQNQPQHF.

The V gene is TRBV7-6, the J gene TRBJ2-3; 7 bases line up with TRBD2. The CDR3 consists of 16 residues. Germline V CDR1 and CDR2: SGHVS, FNYEAQ. Trimming took 5 bases from V and 7 from J; bases not matched to a gene: 15. The CDR3 DNA follows: TGTGCCAGCAGCCCCCACTCAGCGGGGCCCCCAAATACGCAGTATTTT. Translating gives CASSPHSAGPPNTQYF.

This clone was counted a single time. This chain links TRBV28 with TRBJ2-5; TRBD1 agrees at 8 bases. Germline V CDR1 and CDR2: MDHEN, SYDVKM. V was clipped by 5 bases and J by 3 bases; unmatched bases: 11. This CDR3 region has 16 residues. The CDR3 DNA is TGTGCCAGCAGTCTGACAGGGGCAAAGGGGAAAGAGACCCAGTACTTC. Protein: CASSLTGAKGKETQYF.

The J gene is TRBJ1-4, the V gene TRBV9; maybe TRBD1 (6 bases). In germline, CDR1 is SGDLS, CDR2 YYNGEE. CDR3 size: 16 residues. Between the trimmed V and J ends, which lost 4 bases and 2 bases, there was a span of 15 bases. In nucleotides, the CDR3 is TGTGCCAGCAGCCGATATACAGGGCCGACTAATGAAAAACTGTTTTTT. This codes for CASSRYTGPTNEKLFF.

The chain employs TRBV10-3 and TRBJ1-1; 10 bases fit TRBD1. V shed 6 bases, J shed 7 bases, and the junction held 11 bases outside the gene matches. CDR1 and CDR2 (germline): ENHRY, SYGVKD. The CDR3 extends over 15 amino acids. The CDR3 DNA reads as TGTGCCATCAGGAGGGACAGGGGTCCGGCGGTTGAAGCTTTCTTT. Amino acid sequence: CAIRRDRGPAVEAFF.

This clone has just a few counts. The J gene is TRBJ2-7, the V gene TRBV5-6; 7 bases match TRBD1. Trimming cost V 0 bases and J 6 bases; bases outside gene matches: 3. The germline V gene encodes CDR1 SGHDT and CDR2 YYEEEE. This CDR3 comprises 13 residues. CDR3 amino acids: CASSLGQGGEQYF. Here the CDR3 DNA reads TGTGCCAGCAGCTTGGGACAGGGTGGCGAGCAGTACTTC.

The chain couples TRBV5-4 to TRBJ2-6; D is perhaps TRBD1 (6 bases). The CDR3 length is 18 residues. With 4 bases removed from V and 4 bases from J, the gap between germline ends came to 21 bases. The germline V gene encodes CDR1 SGHNT and CDR2 YYREEE (reference sequence). Here the CDR3 reads CASSPGQTAATGANVLTF. In nucleotides, the CDR3 is TGTGCCAGCAGCCCCGGACAGACAGCGGCTACAGGGGCCAACGTCCTGACTTTC.

Only one count was recorded for this clone. The chain carries TRBV19 and TRBJ2-2; TRBD1 matches 7 bases. V lost 7 bases to trimming and J lost 4 bases; unmatched junction nucleotides: 21. This CDR3 contains 19 residues. The germline CDR1 and CDR2 sequences are LNHDA and SQIVND (reference sequence). The DNA of the CDR3 is TGTGCCAGTACTACCTACGAAGACAGGGTCGAGATCACCACCGGGGAGCTGTTTTTT. This gives the protein CASTTYEDRVEITTGELFF.

The chain uses TRBV24-1 and TRBJ2-4, with a possible D match to TRBD1 (6 bases). The CDR3 spans 13 residues. Trimming took 4 bases from V and 6 from J, leaving 9 bases between them. The germline CDR1 and CDR2 sequences are KGHDR and SFDVKD. The CDR3 spells CATSDLQGNIQYF. CDR3 bases: TGTGCCACCAGTGACCTACAGGGAAACATTCAGTACTTC.

The chain couples TRBV19 to TRBJ2-7, with 10 bases matching TRBD1. This CDR3 contains 16 residues. V was pared by 7 bases and J by 2 bases, with 11 bases of the junction left unmatched. Looked up from germline, CDR1 is LNHDA and CDR2 is SQIVND (reference sequence). The CDR3 loop is CASTPRRGQGPYEQYF. Here the CDR3 DNA reads TGTGCCAGTACCCCGCGCCGGGGACAGGGGCCCTACGAGCAGTACTTC.

The gene calls are TRBV2 and TRBJ1-2; D call uncertain. CDR1 and CDR2 from the germline V gene are SNHLY and FYNNEI. This CDR3 has 15 residues. V was clipped by 2 bases and J by 5 bases, with 15 bases between them. The CDR3 DNA reads TGTGCCAGCAGTGAAACCTATACAGTCCCTTATGGCTACACCTTC. Protein sequence: CASSETYTVPYGYTF. Full variable domain (remainder filled in from reference TRBV2 and TRBJ1-2): EPEVTQTPSHQVTQMGQEVILRCVPISNHLYFYWYRQILGQKVEFLVSFYNNEISEKSEIFDDQFSVERPDGSNFTLKIRSTKLEDSAMYFCASSETYTVPYGYTFGSGTRLTVV.

This clone occurred a few times. The V gene is TRBV7-9, the J gene TRBJ1-3; the D is unclear. The V gene lost 5 bases and the J gene lost 0 bases, with 11 bases spanning the gap. The CDR3 is 15 amino acids. The germline V gene has CDR1 SEHNR and CDR2 FQNEAQ (reference sequence). The CDR3 reads CASSAGFNSGNTIYF. DNA of the CDR3: TGTGCCAGCAGCGCGGGATTTAACTCTGGAAACACCATATATTTT.

The V call is TRBV27, the J call TRBJ1-2; 11 bases align to TRBD1. Germline V gene data show CDR1 as MNHEY and CDR2 as SMNVEV (reference sequence). The CDR3 consists of 16 residues. With 2 bases clipped from V and 3 bases from J, the junction kept 5 bases outside the gene matches. The CDR3 reads CASSLTRTGGDYGYTF. The DNA of the CDR3 is TGTGCCAGCAGTTTAACACGGACAGGGGGCGACTATGGCTACACCTTC.

The rearrangement uses TRBV6-5 and TRBJ2-2, with 8 bases lining up with TRBD2. Germline V lookup: CDR1 MNHEY, CDR2 SVGAGI. This CDR3 has 15 amino acids. Trimming cost V 2 bases and J 6 bases; bases outside gene matches: 5. In nucleotides, the CDR3 is TGTGCCAGCAGTTACGGGACTAGGATATCCGGGGAGCTGTTTTTT. It is translated as CASSYGTRISGELFF.

J is TRBJ1-1 and V is TRBV28, with 8 bases that match TRBD1. This CDR3 is 15 amino acids long. Germline loops: CDR1 MDHEN, CDR2 SYDVKM. Unmatched junction bases numbered 13, after V lost 8 bases and J lost 5 bases. The CDR3 loop reads CASVGLGQGWTEAFF. CDR3 nucleotide sequence: TGTGCCAGCGTAGGACTCGGACAGGGCTGGACTGAAGCTTTCTTT.